These 15 T cell receptor beta chains came from one sample sequenced in a study of blood T cell repertoires in COVID-19 (dated by TCRdb to the early 2020s). Library preparation was by the immunoSEQ multiplex PCR assay. TCRdb limited this immuneACCESS table to in-frame rearrangements with V and J called. A share of clones is missing; checked studies link under half to unresolved V genes, and the rest is unexplained. The sample table lists 190,000 or so clones, approximately 88% of them with a count of one. The ten most abundant clones make up around 8.9% of the sample. What was sequenced was PBMCs or T cells enriched from blood (not recorded which). These receptors were collected from a woman aged 18-30 years who had recovered from COVID-19.

This clone was counted only a few times. V usage is TRBV5-1 and J usage is TRBJ2-3, with TRBD1 matching over 9 bases. The germline V gene has CDR1 SGHRS and CDR2 YFSETQ. V dropped 3 bases and J dropped 3; count of bases not matched to a gene: 2. CDR3 length: 14 residues. The DNA for the CDR3 is TGCGCCAGCAGCTCCGGGACAGGGACAGATACGCAGTATTTT. Its translation is CASSSGTGTDTQYF.

The J gene is TRBJ2-1, the V gene TRBV27; perhaps TRBD2 as D (5 bases). CDR3 length: 15 residues. Germline V lookup: CDR1 MNHEY, CDR2 SMNVEV (reference sequence). V was cut by 5 bases and J by 5 bases, with 16 bases left in between. DNA for the CDR3: TGTGCCAGCAGTCCCGACTGGGCGAGGGACAATGAGCAGTTCTTC. It encodes CASSPDWARDNEQFF.

The chain is built from TRBV6-6 and TRBJ2-7; 8 nucleotides line up with TRBD2. Germline V lookup: CDR1 MNHNY, CDR2 SVGAGI (reference sequence). The CDR3 length is 15 residues. After removal of 1 base from V and 1 base from J, the junction contained 3 bases not matched to a gene. The CDR3 DNA sequence: TGTGCCAGCAGTTACTTGTCGGGAGGGTCCTACGAGCAGTACTTC. This sequence encodes CASSYLSGGSYEQYF.

V usage is TRBV6-5 and J usage is TRBJ1-1; D is unclear. Germline V gene data show CDR1 as MNHEY and CDR2 as SVGAGI. V was pared by 4 bases and J by 1 base, with 10 bases between. This CDR3 contains 14 residues. In DNA form, the CDR3 reads TGTGCCAGCAGTTCCGGCCGGGGGAACACTGAAGCTTTCTTT. It yields the protein CASSSGRGNTEAFF.

The chain combines TRBV4-2 with TRBJ2-7, with TRBD2 as a possible D gene (5 bases). The germline V and J ends were trimmed by 1 base and 0 bases, with 7 bases remaining between them. Germline assignment: CDR1 LGHNA and CDR2 YNFKEQ. The CDR3 runs to 14 residues. The CDR3 bases are TGTGCCAGCAGCCAAGGAGGGTCCTCCTACGAGCAGTACTTC. The encoded protein is CASSQGGSSYEQYF.

This clone was detected only once. This chain uses TRBV30 with TRBJ1-5; D ambiguous. Trimming removed 1 base at V and 6 bases at J, with 13 bases between. The length of the CDR3 is 14 residues. Germline V gene sequence: CDR1 GTSNPN, CDR2 SVGIG (reference sequence). The CDR3 bases are TGTGCCTGGAGTGCGAGTAGCGGGTCTCAGCCCCAGCATTTT. It is translated as CAWSASSGSQPQHF.

This clone has a handful of counts. The V call is TRBV30, the J call TRBJ1-2; D gene ambiguous. Deletions cut 2 bases from V and 6 bases from J, with 16 bases between. The CDR3 covers 14 residues. CDR1 is GTSNPN, CDR2 SVGIG, per germline (reference sequence). CDR3 sequence: CAWSSAWEGDGYTF. Written as DNA, the CDR3 is TGTGCCTGGAGTTCAGCTTGGGAGGGAGATGGCTACACCTTC.

This chain joins TRBV27 and TRBJ1-1; D call uncertain. Trimming took off 5 bases at V and 1 base at J, with 14 bases between the two ends. The CDR3 runs 15 residues. The germline V gene has CDR1 MNHEY and CDR2 SMNVEV (reference sequence). CDR3 nucleotides: TGTGCCAGCAGTCCGGCCCGGGTAAAGAACACTGAAGCTTTCTTT. Translating it yields CASSPARVKNTEAFF.

V gene TRBV28 combines with J gene TRBJ1-2, with D possibly matching TRBD1 (6 bases). V was shortened by 5 bases and J by 4 bases, with 8 bases between the two germline ends. This CDR3 is built from 12 residues. Germline V lookup: CDR1 MDHEN, CDR2 SYDVKM. CDR3 amino acids: CASSIQGYGYTF. DNA of the CDR3: TGTGCCAGCAGTATACAGGGCTATGGCTACACCTTC.

The chain uses TRBV5-1 and TRBJ1-1; 8 bases are shared with TRBD1. Germline CDR1 reads SGHRS; CDR2 reads YFSETQ. V gave up 4 bases and J gave up 5 bases; unmatched junction bases: 7. This CDR3 contains 14 residues. The CDR3 loop is CASSPRQGSTEAFF. CDR3 in DNA: TGCGCCAGCAGCCCCCGACAGGGGTCGACTGAAGCTTTCTTT. Filled out from reference TRBV5-1 and TRBJ1-1, the complete variable domain reads KAGVTQTPRYLIKTRGQQVTLSCSPISGHRSVSWYQQTPGQGLQFLFEYFSETQRNKGNFPGRFSGRQFSNSRSEMNVSTLELGDSALYLCASSPRQGSTEAFFGQGTRLTVV.

The chain couples TRBV5-6 to TRBJ2-5, with 7 bases matching TRBD1. Losses at the gene ends were 5 bases for V and 0 bases for J; bases not matched to a gene: 10. This CDR3 is 16 amino acids long. The germline V gene encodes CDR1 SGHDT and CDR2 YYEEEE. The CDR3 loop is CASRLRTGAYQETQYF. The CDR3 region has the DNA TGTGCCAGCAGATTACGGACAGGAGCGTACCAAGAGACCCAGTACTTC. Complete variable domain (other parts from reference TRBV5-6 and TRBJ2-5): DAGVTQSPTHLIKTRGQQVTLRCSPKSGHDTVSWYQQALGQGPQFIFQYYEEEERQRGNFPDRFSGHQFPNYSSELNVNALLLGDSALYLCASRLRTGAYQETQYFGPGTRLLVL.

The chain couples TRBV28 to TRBJ1-2; D might be TRBD1 (5 bases). The V end was cut by 5 bases, the J end by 4 bases, with 14 bases between. This CDR3 region has 14 residues. Germline V lookup: CDR1 MDHEN, CDR2 SYDVKM. CDR3: CASSPSAQVYGYTF. The CDR3 region has the DNA TGTGCCAGCAGTCCATCGGCACAGGTCTATGGCTACACCTTC.

V usage is TRBV6-4 and J usage is TRBJ2-4; TRBD1 agrees at 8 bases. CDR1 and CDR2 (germline): MRHNA, SNTAGT. The CDR3 totals 19 residues. V dropped 0 bases and J dropped 0; count of bases not matched to a gene: 10. DNA for the CDR3: TGTGCCAGCAGTGACTCGAAGGACAGGGCCCACTTAGCCAAAAACATTCAGTACTTC. It specifies CASSDSKDRAHLAKNIQYF.

This chain joins TRBV4-1 and TRBJ2-1, with TRBD2 identical over 14 bases. The CDR3 extends over 16 amino acids. The V gene end was trimmed by 4 bases and the J gene end by 5 bases; junction bases not matched to a gene: 4. In germline, CDR1 is MGHRA, CDR2 YSYEKL. The DNA of the CDR3 is TGCGCCAGCAGCCCCCGGACTAGCGGGGGGAACAATGAGCAGTTCTTC. Amino acid sequence: CASSPRTSGGNNEQFF.

This sequence joins TRBV10-3 and TRBJ1-2; possibly TRBD1 for D (5 bases). V lost 6 bases to trimming and J lost 5 bases, with 16 bases between them. Germline V gene sequence: CDR1 ENHRY, CDR2 SYGVKD. This CDR3 spans 14 amino acids. CDR3 in amino acids: CAISDGARAYGYTF. In DNA form, the CDR3 reads TGTGCCATCAGCGATGGGGCCAGGGCGTATGGCTACACCTTC.